Each of the 21 T cell receptor beta chains below was sequenced from the same sample in a study of technical replicates of blood from a few donors. Produced via immunoSEQ multiplex PCR; TCRdb's table is partial and in-frame only. Found here are more than 75,000 clones, 90% to 96% of them singletons; the top ten hold around 0.37%. Sequenced input: T cells isolated from PBMCs. The receptor source for this set is a human donor in good health.

The chain is built from TRBV29-1 and TRBJ2-1; possible D gene TRBD2, 5 bases. CDR1 is SQVTM, CDR2 ANQGSEA, per germline. The germline V and J ends were trimmed by 6 bases and 0 bases, with 12 bases remaining between them. CDR3 length: 14 residues. CDR3 residues: CSVTGINSYNEQFF. The CDR3 DNA is TGCAGCGTAACCGGGATTAACTCCTACAATGAGCAGTTCTTC.

J is TRBJ1-4 and V is TRBV5-4; D might be TRBD1 (6 bases). CDR1 SGHNT and CDR2 YYREEE come from the germline V gene (reference sequence). CDR3 length equals 14 residues. V was shortened by 2 bases and J by 7 bases, with 12 bases between the two germline ends. The CDR3 loop reads CASSFRGGGEKLFF. CDR3 nucleotide sequence: TGTGCCAGCAGCTTCCGGGGAGGGGGTGAAAAACTGTTTTTT.

In this sample, this clone turned up once. The CDR3 here is CASSEWGGEQYF. The CDR3, as DNA: TGCGCCAGCAGTGAGTGGGGAGGGGAGCAGTACTTC. The rearrangement joins TRBV10-1 to TRBJ2-7; 7 nucleotides align to TRBD2. After removal of 1 base from V and 7 bases from J, the junction contained 1 base not matched to a gene. The CDR3 spans 12 residues. In germline, CDR1 is WNHNN, CDR2 SYGVQD (reference sequence).

Details on this clone: The junction departs from the called germline gene at one end, perhaps through a read error. The chain is built from TRBV11-2 and TRBJ1-2, with a possible D match to TRBD1 (5 bases). There are 14 residues in the CDR3. CDR1 and CDR2 (germline): SGHAT, FQNNGV. In DNA form, the CDR3 reads TGTGCCAGCAGCTTAGACATGACAGTCGTTCCGATACCCTTC. Translating it yields CASSLDMTVVPIPF.

The rearrangement joins TRBV10-3 to TRBJ2-3; TRBD2 matches 11 bases. This CDR3 has 16 residues. The trim removed 5 bases at V and 4 bases at J, leaving 8 bases unmatched. Germline V gene sequence: CDR1 ENHRY, CDR2 SYGVKD. The CDR3 region has the DNA TGTGCCATCAGTTTTCGTAGCGGGAGGGCCGCAGATACGCAGTATTTT. This sequence encodes CAISFRSGRAADTQYF.

About this clone itself: Germline is not matched at one junction end, which may reflect a read error. The chain uses TRBV7-9 and TRBJ2-1, with 9 bases fitting TRBD1. Germline CDR1 and CDR2: SEHNR and FQNEAQ (reference sequence). This CDR3 is built from 16 residues. The CDR3 region is CASSYRSGTGYSEQFF. The CDR3 bases are TGTGCCAGCAGCTATCGCTCCGGGACAGGGTACAGTGAGCAGTTCTTC.

The V gene is TRBV10-3, the J gene TRBJ2-7; the D gene is possibly TRBD2 (6 bases). The CDR3 consists of 11 residues. From germline, CDR1 is ENHRY and CDR2 SYGVKD. V lost 11 bases to trimming and J lost 5 bases, with 13 bases between them. The CDR3 sequence: CAAGWRDEQYF. CDR3 nucleotides: TGTGCCGCGGGGTGGAGGGACGAGCAGTACTTC.

The CDR3 DNA is TGTGCCAGCAGACTCCCTCAGGGAGGAGACGAGCAGTACTTC. This encodes CASRLPQGGDEQYF. This rearrangement joins TRBV2 to TRBJ2-7, with D possibly TRBD2 on 6 matching bases. The germline gives CDR1 SNHLY, CDR2 FYNNEI. This CDR3 is 14 amino acids long. Trimming pared 6 bases from V and 5 bases from J, leaving 17 bases between. The entire variable domain, with the rest obtained from reference TRBV2 and TRBJ2-7, is as follows: EPEVTQTPSHQVTQMGQEVILRCVPISNHLYFYWYRQILGQKVEFLVSFYNNEISEKSEIFDDQFSVERPDGSNFTLKIRSTKLEDSAMYFCASRLPQGGDEQYFGPGTRLTVT.

The chain couples TRBV2 to TRBJ1-2, with 10 positions matching TRBD1. This CDR3 has 17 amino acids. V gave up 1 base and J gave up 1 base; unmatched junction bases: 6. Germline values: CDR1 SNHLY, CDR2 FYNNEI. CDR3 sequence (DNA): TGTGCCAGCAGTGAAGATATGGGACAGGGGATTAACTATGGCTACACCTTC. Amino acid sequence: CASSEDMGQGINYGYTF.

V and J are TRBV19 and TRBJ1-2; perhaps TRBD1 as D (5 bases). Germline V lookup: CDR1 LNHDA, CDR2 SQIVND (reference sequence). The CDR3 runs to 14 residues. V lost 8 bases and J lost 8, with 21 bases in between. The CDR3 sequence is CASLSPRGIRGYTF. CDR3 DNA sequence: TGTGCCAGTCTCTCCCCCCGGGGGATAAGGGGCTACACCTTC.

This chain connects TRBV7-9 to TRBJ2-7; 7 bases fit TRBD1. Germline CDR1 is SEHNR and CDR2 is FQNEAQ (reference sequence). This CDR3 has 14 residues. The V and J ends lost 4 bases and 2 bases, in that order; junction bases with no gene match: 5. The CDR3 reads CASSYSGTAYEQYF. The CDR3 region has the DNA TGTGCCAGCAGCTATTCCGGGACAGCCTACGAGCAGTACTTC.

J is TRBJ2-7 and V is TRBV5-4, with 12 nucleotides matching TRBD2. V lost 4 bases to trimming and J lost 3 bases; unmatched junction nucleotides: 5. Germline V gene sequence: CDR1 SGHNT, CDR2 YYREEE (reference sequence). This CDR3 comprises 15 residues. The DNA of the CDR3 is TGTGCCAGCAGCCCCGGGACTAGCGGGCACTACGAGCAGTACTTC. Protein: CASSPGTSGHYEQYF.

The chain has TRBV27 and TRBJ2-1; 7 bases agree with TRBD2. The V segment lost 2 bases and the J segment 2 bases; nucleotides outside the gene matches: 3. Germline V gives CDR1 MNHEY, CDR2 SMNVEV (reference sequence). The CDR3 length is 15 residues. The CDR3 spells CASSLGLAAYNEQFF. The CDR3 bases are TGTGCCAGCAGTTTAGGGCTAGCGGCCTACAATGAGCAGTTCTTC.

The chain employs TRBV5-4 and TRBJ2-7; 8 bases line up with TRBD1. Trimming at V came to 4 bases and at J to 6 bases, leaving 12 bases not matched to a gene. Germline lookup yields CDR1 SGHNT and CDR2 YYREEE (reference sequence). This CDR3 is 15 amino acids long. CDR3 coding DNA: TGTGCCAGCAGCCCTGGGACAGGCTACGGGGGCGAGCAGTACTTC. Translation gives CASSPGTGYGGEQYF.

The chain uses TRBV6-5 and TRBJ2-1; D ambiguous. Germline V gene lookup returns CDR1 MNHEY and CDR2 SVGAGI. Trimming shortened V by 0 bases and J by 3 bases, and 9 bases separated the two germline ends. This CDR3 is 15 amino acids long. CDR3 protein: CASSYSGRIYNEQFF. The CDR3 coding sequence is TGTGCCAGCAGTTACTCGGGCAGGATCTACAATGAGCAGTTCTTC.

The gene calls are TRBV6-1 and TRBJ2-7; a weak D match, TRBD2 (5 bases). Germline V gene sequence: CDR1 MNHNS, CDR2 SASEGT. This CDR3 has 12 amino acids. V gave up 8 bases and J gave up 6 bases, with 14 bases separating them. For the CDR3, the DNA is TGTGCCAGCCCTTCGGGGTCCGGCGAGCAGTACTTC. It specifies CASPSGSGEQYF.

This clone was recorded only once. This rearrangement joins TRBV15 to TRBJ1-2; TRBD1 might be the D (5 bases). This CDR3 contains 13 residues. Trimming took off 0 bases at V and 7 bases at J, with 9 bases between the two ends. Germline CDR1 reads LNHNV; CDR2 reads YYDKDF (reference sequence). CDR3 amino acids: CATSRDQGRGYTF. The CDR3 nucleotides are TGTGCCACCAGCAGAGATCAGGGTCGTGGCTACACCTTC.

The gene calls are TRBV5-6 and TRBJ2-7, with 8 nucleotides matching TRBD1. V lost 0 bases, J lost 3 bases, and 5 bases stayed unmatched. CDR1 SGHDT and CDR2 YYEEEE come from the germline V gene. The CDR3 runs to 15 residues. The CDR3 loop reads CASSLGGQVLYEQYF. In nucleotides, the CDR3 is TGTGCCAGCAGCTTGGGGGGACAGGTCCTCTACGAGCAGTACTTC.

This clone occurred once. The chain employs TRBV5-8 and TRBJ1-2, with 7 nucleotides matching TRBD1. Germline CDR1 and CDR2: SGHTS and YDEGEE. The J segment lost 8 bases and the V segment lost 2 bases, leaving 27 bases of the junction unmatched. CDR3 size: 20 residues. The CDR3 region is CASSLYRPTSDREEAEGYTF. The CDR3 DNA reads TGTGCCAGCAGCTTATACAGACCCACGAGTGACAGGGAGGAGGCAGAGGGCTACACCTTC. Complete variable domain (other parts from reference TRBV5-8 and TRBJ1-2): EAGVTQSPTHLIKTRGQQATLRCSPISGHTSVYWYQQALGLGLQFLLWYDEGEERNRGNFPPRFSGRQFPNYSSELNVNALELEDSALYLCASSLYRPTSDREEAEGYTFGSGTRLTVV.

The V gene is TRBV14, the J gene TRBJ2-7; D is ambiguous. Germline V lookup: CDR1 SGHDN, CDR2 FVKESK. Trimming removed 1 base at V and 5 bases at J, with 6 bases between. The CDR3 runs to 12 residues. The CDR3 region has the DNA TGTGCCAGCAGCCAAGCCTTTAACGAGCAGTACTTC. Encoded protein: CASSQAFNEQYF.

Regarding this clone: One end of the junction fails to match germline, which may point to a read error. V is TRBV2 and J is TRBJ2-1, with 7 nucleotides matching TRBD2. This CDR3 spans 15 amino acids. Germline V CDR1 and CDR2: SNHLY, FYNNEI. CDR3: CASSGLAADYDEQFF. The CDR3 DNA reads as TGTGCCAGCAGTGGGCTAGCGGCCGACTACGATGAGCAGTTCTTC.